This T cell receptor (beta chain) stems from a study of identical twins. Every one of the donors was a healthy Caucasian. CDR1 is DFQATT, CDR2 SNEGSKA, per germline (reference sequence). With V trimmed by 4 bases and J by 1 base, 7 bases remained unmatched. This CDR3 spans 15 amino acids. From the 5' RACE reads, TCRdb called clonotypes with MiXCR, one entry per CDR3 protein. The table records 1.5 million or so distinct CDR3 sequences, around 33% of them present only once. This clonotype appeared a few times. The sequence came from a newborn girl in good health. Sequencing input: cord blood. The rearrangement uses TRBV20-1 and TRBJ2-3; TRBD1 matches at 8 bases. CDR3 in amino acids: CSATDTGQGTDTQYF. The CDR3 nucleotides read TGCAGTGCTACAGATACGGGACAGGGCACAGATACGCAGTATTTT.